Included here is one T cell receptor (beta chain) sequence, with context. Its cognate antigen is unknown. The sample comes from a study of T cell responses to AZD1222 COVID-19 vaccine. Notes on the study in general: Vaccine-related CD4 TCRs covered spike, predominating at 160-218 and 743-854. Baseline serology detected seropositivity in only 5 or 6 AZD1222 recipients. The study reported that nearly half of spike-specific TCRs target unmutated variant regions. Clonal diversity was possibly underestimated, and the donors were mostly white British, with more females.

CDR1 is LNHDA, CDR2 SQIVND, per germline (reference sequence). V shed 8 bases and J 4 bases; nucleotides not matched to a gene: 9. This CDR3 contains 17 residues. Method: immunoSEQ multiplex PCR; TCRdb's copy keeps in-frame clones and lacks some. The table records tens of thousands of clones, roughly 84% of them present only once. The source was peripheral blood, collected on day 0 of AZD1222 vaccination. V usage is TRBV19 and J usage is TRBJ2-1; TRBD2 agrees at 15 bases. The receptor was isolated from an adult in good health. In DNA form, the CDR3 reads TGTGCCAGTTCCCGGACTAGCGGGGGGGGTTCTTACAATGAGCAGTTCTTC. This codes for CASSRTSGGGSYNEQFF.